This T cell receptor (beta chain) derives from a study of beta chain features in type 1 diabetes. At the level of the study: Regarding age, gender and cell yields, patients proved similar to healthy donors. In all, approximately 100,000,000 sorted cells from all samples were analyzed. Study results and limitations: Any HLA type influence on TCRB rearrangement was left unresolved here. VDJ junctions from type 1 diabetes patients carried fewer insertions and larger deletions.

Germline V CDR1 and CDR2: MNHNY, SVGAGI (reference sequence). The CDR3 is 14 amino acids. After removal of 6 bases from V and 5 bases from J, the junction contained 7 bases not matched to a gene. This clone has a handful of counts. Its antigen is unknown. Sequencing targeted expressed TCRB transcripts, as all isolated RNA had been reverse transcribed. Profiled with immunoSEQ multiplex PCR; TCRdb holds only in-frame clones, not every one. The sample consists of around 300,000 clones, 8% of them appearing once. The chain links TRBV6-6 to TRBJ1-1; 9 bases agree with TRBD1. This clonotype originated in a woman between 18 and 29 years old in good health. The source material was central memory CD4+ T cells from blood. The CDR3, as DNA: TGTGCCAGCAGACCTAAGGGACAGGGTACTGAAGCTTTCTTT. This sequence encodes CASRPKGQGTEAFF.